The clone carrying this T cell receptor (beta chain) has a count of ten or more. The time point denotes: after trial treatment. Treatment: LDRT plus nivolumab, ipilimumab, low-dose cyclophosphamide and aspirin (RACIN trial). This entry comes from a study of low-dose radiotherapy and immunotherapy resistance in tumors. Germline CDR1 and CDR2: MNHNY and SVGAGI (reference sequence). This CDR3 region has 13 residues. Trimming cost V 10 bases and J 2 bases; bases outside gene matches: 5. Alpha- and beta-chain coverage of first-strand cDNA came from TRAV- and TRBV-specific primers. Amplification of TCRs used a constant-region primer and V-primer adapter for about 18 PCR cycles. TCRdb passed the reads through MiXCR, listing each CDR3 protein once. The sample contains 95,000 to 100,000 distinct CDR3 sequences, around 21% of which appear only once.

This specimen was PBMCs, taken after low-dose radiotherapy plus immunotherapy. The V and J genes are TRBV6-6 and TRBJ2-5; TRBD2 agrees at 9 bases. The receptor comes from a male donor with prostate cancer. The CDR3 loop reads CATLAGEQETQYF. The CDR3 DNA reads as TGTGCCACCTTAGCGGGAGAACAAGAGACCCAGTACTTC.